Below are 20 T cell receptor beta chains sequenced from a single sample in a study of regulatory and conventional T cells in RAG deficiency (dated 2017 in TCRdb). The method was the immunoSEQ multiplex PCR assay. The source is immuneACCESS, and TCRdb retained only in-frame sequences with V and J called. Part of the clones is not carried over; for the studies checked, unresolved V genes explain less than half of this, and the remainder is unexplained. The sample table holds around 33,000 clones, of which around 89% were seen once. The ten largest make up approximately 5.6% of the sample. The same data also contributed to another study, on regulatory T cells. The second source states: For the multiplex PCR, 52 forward TRBV primers and 13 reverse TRBJ primers were used, and amplification bias was corrected with both assay-based and computational methods.

Sequenced material: CD8+ T cells sorted from blood. All receptors derive from a human donor in good health.

The chain has TRBV7-9 and TRBJ2-7; 10 nucleotides agree with TRBD2. Germline assignment: CDR1 SEHNR and CDR2 FQNEAQ (reference sequence). V lost 4 bases and J lost 2; bases outside the gene matches: 8. There are 16 residues in the CDR3. DNA of the CDR3: TGTGCCAGCAGCTCCCTTAGCGGGAGGACTACCTACGAGCAGTACTTC. It is translated as CASSSLSGRTTYEQYF.

The CDR3 DNA follows: TGTGCCAGCAGCAGTAGCGGGAGTGCAAATGAGCAGTTCTTC. Translating it yields CASSSSGSANEQFF. The chain joins TRBV9 to TRBJ2-1; 9 nucleotides agree with TRBD2. The trim removed 4 bases at V and 7 bases at J, leaving 6 bases unmatched. The CDR3 contains 14 residues. Germline CDR1 SGDLS, CDR2 YYNGEE.

This clone has a single count. J is TRBJ2-5 and V is TRBV6-5; D gene ambiguous. The CDR3 sequence is 12 residues long. Germline CDR1 is MNHEY and CDR2 is SVGAGI. V was clipped by 0 bases and J by 8 bases, with 7 bases between them. For the CDR3, the DNA is TGTGCCAGCAGTTACTCGGGTCAAACCCAGTACTTC. Translating it yields CASSYSGQTQYF.

The CDR3 sequence: CASSQGGGIYTF. Here the CDR3 DNA reads TGTGCCAGCAGCCAAGGCGGCGGAATCTACACCTTC. The rearrangement links TRBV14 to TRBJ1-2; no clear D. CDR3 length equals 12 residues. V was clipped by 1 base and J by 10 bases, with 10 bases between them. Germline V CDR1 and CDR2: SGHDN, FVKESK.

The chain uses TRBV11-2 and TRBJ2-5; D might be TRBD2 (6 bases). This CDR3 is built from 13 residues. Trimming removed 3 bases from V and 5 bases from J, with 10 bases in between. Germline-derived CDR1 and CDR2 are SGHAT and FQNNGV. CDR3 loop: CASSFRLGETQYF. In nucleotides, the CDR3 is TGTGCCAGCAGCTTTCGACTAGGGGAGACCCAGTACTTC.

The chain employs TRBV28 and TRBJ2-4; no clear D. Germline-derived CDR1 and CDR2 are MDHEN and SYDVKM. V dropped 5 bases and J dropped 4 bases, with 6 bases sitting between them. CDR3 size: 12 residues. The chain's CDR3 is CASSILKNIQYF. The CDR3 coding sequence is TGTGCCAGCAGTATCCTAAAAAACATTCAGTACTTC.

The genes are TRBV5-4 and TRBJ2-7; 12 positions agree with TRBD2. From germline, CDR1 is SGHNT and CDR2 YYREEE (reference sequence). The CDR3 has 14 amino acids. The J segment lost 6 bases and the V segment lost 0 bases, leaving 1 base of the junction unmatched. The CDR3 DNA follows: TGTGCCAGCAGCTTGGGGACTAGCGGGACCGAGCAGTACTTC. This translates into CASSLGTSGTEQYF.

This clone was seen just once. V is TRBV25-1 and J is TRBJ1-1; 7 positions match TRBD1. The J segment lost 5 bases and the V segment lost 8 bases, leaving 8 bases of the junction unmatched. The CDR3 sequence is 13 residues long. Germline-derived CDR1 and CDR2 are MGHDK and SYGVNS. The CDR3 sequence is CASGEGAGTEAFF. CDR3 DNA: TGTGCCAGCGGAGAGGGGGCTGGGACTGAAGCTTTCTTT.

The chain joins TRBV7-9 to TRBJ2-7; 11 nucleotides match TRBD2. J gave up 4 bases and V 2 bases, and 1 base lay outside the gene matches. In germline, CDR1 is SEHNR, CDR2 FQNEAQ (reference sequence). The CDR3 is made up of 14 amino acids. The CDR3 loop reads CASSLLAGGYEQYF. The DNA for the CDR3 is TGTGCCAGCAGCTTATTAGCGGGGGGGTACGAGCAGTACTTC.

This clone was picked up one time. The chain recombines TRBV10-3 with TRBJ1-1; D may be TRBD1 (6 bases). From germline, CDR1 is ENHRY and CDR2 SYGVKD. The CDR3 runs 14 residues. V shed 3 bases and J shed 4 bases, with 12 bases lying between them. The CDR3 nucleotides are TGTGCCATCAGTGATTCCGGGGGCGCCACTGAAGCTTTCTTT. Translation gives CAISDSGGATEAFF.

This clone was picked up a small number of times. This chain uses TRBV28 with TRBJ2-2, with 7 bases matching TRBD1. CDR1 MDHEN and CDR2 SYDVKM come from the germline V gene. The CDR3 has 14 residues. Trimming took 6 bases from V and 8 from J; bases not matched to a gene: 9. For the CDR3, the DNA is TGTGCCAGCAGCTACAGGGGTCGGTGGGGGGAGCTGTTTTTT. Translated, it gives CASSYRGRWGELFF.

V usage is TRBV23-1 and J usage is TRBJ2-7, with 9 bases lining up with TRBD1. TRBV23-1 is filed as an ORF, its function uncertain. This CDR3 is 16 amino acids long. V lost 0 bases, J lost 5 bases, and 8 bases stayed unmatched. CDR3 DNA sequence: TGCGCCAGCAGTCAATCGAGAAACAGGGGGCTCGACGAGCAGTACTTC. Protein: CASSQSRNRGLDEQYF.

The chain employs TRBV7-8 and TRBJ1-6; 11 bases are a match to TRBD1. V gave up 5 bases and J gave up 3 bases; unmatched junction bases: 3. The V gene's germline CDR1 is SGHVS and CDR2 FQNEAQ. The CDR3 runs to 16 residues. This CDR3 is CASSLGTGGYNSPLHF. DNA of the CDR3: TGTGCCAGCAGCCTAGGGACAGGGGGCTATAATTCACCCCTCCACTTT.

The chain uses TRBV6-5 and TRBJ1-2; D possibly corresponds to TRBD1 (5 bases). V lost 5 bases, J lost 4 bases, and 14 bases lay in between. Germline lookup yields CDR1 MNHEY and CDR2 SVGAGI. The CDR3 contains 14 residues. The CDR3 region is CASSERGGPYGYTF. Here the CDR3 DNA reads TGTGCCAGCAGTGAACGCGGGGGTCCCTATGGCTACACCTTC.

This clone was seen only once. CDR3 bases: TGTGCCAGCAGCCAGAGCGGGGGGGGAGGCAATGAGCAGTTCTTC. It translates to CASSQSGGGGNEQFF. The chain combines TRBV6-5 with TRBJ2-1; 10 positions agree with TRBD2. Trimming removed 6 bases from V and 6 bases from J; junction bases left unmatched: 8. This CDR3 comprises 15 residues. Germline V gene lookup returns CDR1 MNHEY and CDR2 SVGAGI.

This chain connects TRBV5-6 to TRBJ2-1; tentatively, D is TRBD2 (6 bases). Germline CDR1 and CDR2: SGHDT and YYEEEE. This CDR3 comprises 15 residues. The V end lost 5 bases, the J end lost 3 bases, and 15 bases lay between the germline ends. CDR3 sequence reads: CASRVLGEDYNEQFF. CDR3 nucleotides: TGTGCCAGCAGGGTTCTGGGGGAGGACTACAATGAGCAGTTCTTC.

The rearrangement joins TRBV14 to TRBJ1-1; D ambiguous. V gave up 3 bases and J gave up 1 base, with 12 bases separating them. Germline loops: CDR1 SGHDN, CDR2 FVKESK. The CDR3 covers 15 residues. CDR3 coding DNA: TGTGCCAGCAGCCACATCCATGGATGGAACACTGAAGCTTTCTTT. Residues: CASSHIHGWNTEAFF.

This rearrangement joins TRBV27 to TRBJ2-2, with 7 bases aligning to TRBD1. The CDR3 is made up of 15 amino acids. From germline, CDR1 is MNHEY and CDR2 SMNVEV (reference sequence). J gave up 6 bases and V 6 bases, and 10 bases lay outside the gene matches. The CDR3 loop reads CASREGGLMAGELFF. CDR3 bases: TGTGCCAGCAGGGAAGGGGGCCTAATGGCCGGGGAGCTGTTTTTT.

This chain joins TRBV19 and TRBJ2-7; D is undetermined. V lost 4 bases to trimming and J lost 5 bases, with 15 bases between them. Germline V gene sequence: CDR1 LNHDA, CDR2 SQIVND (reference sequence). The CDR3 has 14 residues. CDR3 sequence (DNA): TGTGCCAGTAGTAAGGAAGGAGCGAGCCACGAGCAGTACTTC. This sequence encodes CASSKEGASHEQYF.

Of note for this clone: The junction differs from germline at one of its ends, possibly a read error. V gene TRBV7-7 combines with J gene TRBJ2-1; a weak D match, TRBD2 (6 bases). Germline V CDR1 and CDR2: SSHAT, FNYEAQ (reference sequence). The CDR3 runs 18 residues. CDR3 in DNA: TGTGCTAGCAGCTTAGCCCCCGCCGGGGGTCTCACCTACAATGAGCAGTTCTTC. Its translation is CASSLAPAGGLTYNEQFF. The whole variable domain, remainder taken from reference TRBV7-7 and TRBJ2-1, is GAGVSQSPRYKVTKRGQDVTLRCDPISSHATLYWYQQALGQGPEFLTYFNYEAQPDKSGLPSDRFSAERPEGSISTLTIQRTEQRDSAMYRCASSLAPAGGLTYNEQFFGPGTRLTVL.